Below, 10 T cell receptor beta chains from the same sample are listed, as sequenced in a study of cytomegalovirus exposure and HLA in healthy donors. The study ran its PCR with 60 Vbeta and 13 Jbeta primers. Profiled with immunoSEQ multiplex PCR; TCRdb holds only in-frame clones, not every one. The sample holds around 74,000 clones, around three quarters seen once. The sample comprised PBMCs. Every receptor here comes from a young man in good health and CMV-seronegative.

The V call is TRBV10-3, the J call TRBJ2-7; D possibly corresponds to TRBD1 (6 bases). This CDR3 is 14 amino acids long. V was pared by 11 bases and J by 6 bases, with 23 bases between. The germline V gene encodes CDR1 ENHRY and CDR2 SYGVKD. The CDR3 region is CASDPGQTKVEQYF. In DNA form, the CDR3 reads TGTGCCTCCGACCCCGGACAGACGAAGGTCGAGCAGTACTTC.

As to this clone: Other DNA sequences in this specimen translate into the identical CDR3. CDR3 residues: CASSQDGTSGYNEQFF. CDR3 in DNA: TGTGCCAGCAGCCAAGATGGGACTAGCGGATACAATGAGCAGTTCTTC. This chain links TRBV4-2 with TRBJ2-1, with 11 bases lining up with TRBD2. This CDR3 contains 16 residues. With 0 bases clipped from V and 4 bases from J, the junction kept 2 bases outside the gene matches. Germline V CDR1 and CDR2: LGHNA, YNFKEQ.

The chain employs TRBV5-1 and TRBJ1-5; D not resolved. In germline, CDR1 is SGHRS, CDR2 YFSETQ. This CDR3 has 13 residues. Between the trimmed V and J ends, which lost 0 bases and 4 bases, there was a span of 5 bases. The CDR3 bases are TGCGCCAGCAGCTTGGCAGAAAATCAGCCCCAGCATTTT. It is translated as CASSLAENQPQHF.

In its sample, this clone was seen a few times. This chain joins TRBV28 and TRBJ1-5; 7 bases align to TRBD1. V lost 5 bases and J lost 7; bases outside the gene matches: 8. The CDR3 length is 14 residues. Germline V gives CDR1 MDHEN, CDR2 SYDVKM. The DNA for the CDR3 is TGTGCCAGCAGTAGCAAAGGGGGCTTGCAGCCCCAGCATTTT. This gives the protein CASSSKGGLQPQHF.

The rearrangement uses TRBV12-1 and TRBJ1-1. TRBV12-1 constitutes a pseudogene. The CDR3 contains 11 residues. CDR3 DNA sequence: TGTGCCAGCAGCTTTGCCGGGTTCGCTTTCTTT. This sequence encodes CASSFAGFAFF.

Concerning this clone itself: Additional DNA sequences in this sample encode the identical CDR3. The chain uses TRBV11-2 and TRBJ2-5, with 12 bases that match TRBD2. With 3 bases clipped from V and 7 bases from J, the junction kept 6 bases outside the gene matches. Germline V gives CDR1 SGHAT, CDR2 FQNNGV. This CDR3 has 15 amino acids. This chain's CDR3 is CASSFPLAGGWTQYF. The CDR3 nucleotides are TGTGCCAGCAGCTTTCCACTAGCGGGAGGTTGGACCCAGTACTTC.

The chain couples TRBV4-2 to TRBJ1-2; 9 bases align to TRBD1. Germline CDR1 is LGHNA and CDR2 is YNFKEQ. V was clipped by 1 base and J by 8 bases; unmatched bases: 8. This CDR3 contains 15 residues. CDR3 coding DNA: TGTGCCAGCAGCCAAGGTCACTACAGGGGGCAAGGCTACACCTTC. It codes for CASSQGHYRGQGYTF.

This clone was counted only a few times. The CDR3 coding sequence is TGTGCCAGCGCCCCCGGGGGGACCACCGGGGAGCTGTTTTTT. This translates into CASAPGGTTGELFF. The gene calls are TRBV19 and TRBJ2-2; 7 bases map to TRBD2. Looked up from germline, CDR1 is LNHDA and CDR2 is SQIVND (reference sequence). This CDR3 spans 14 amino acids. With V trimmed by 9 bases and J by 4 bases, 8 bases remained unmatched.

V gene TRBV5-6 combines with J gene TRBJ2-7, with 7 nucleotides matching TRBD1. The trim removed 7 bases at V and 4 bases at J, leaving 14 bases unmatched. The germline V gene has CDR1 SGHDT and CDR2 YYEEEE. The CDR3 runs to 15 residues. The CDR3 loop reads CASASGQVLRYEQYF. The DNA for the CDR3 is TGTGCCAGCGCGTCCGGACAGGTCCTAAGGTACGAGCAGTACTTC.

CDR3 sequence reads: CASSITGSSDTQYF. CDR3 DNA sequence: TGTGCCAGTAGTATCACAGGGTCATCAGATACGCAGTATTTT. This chain uses TRBV19 with TRBJ2-3, with a possible D match to TRBD1 (6 bases). This CDR3 contains 14 residues. V lost 3 bases and J lost 4, with 11 bases in between. Germline loops: CDR1 LNHDA, CDR2 SQIVND (reference sequence).